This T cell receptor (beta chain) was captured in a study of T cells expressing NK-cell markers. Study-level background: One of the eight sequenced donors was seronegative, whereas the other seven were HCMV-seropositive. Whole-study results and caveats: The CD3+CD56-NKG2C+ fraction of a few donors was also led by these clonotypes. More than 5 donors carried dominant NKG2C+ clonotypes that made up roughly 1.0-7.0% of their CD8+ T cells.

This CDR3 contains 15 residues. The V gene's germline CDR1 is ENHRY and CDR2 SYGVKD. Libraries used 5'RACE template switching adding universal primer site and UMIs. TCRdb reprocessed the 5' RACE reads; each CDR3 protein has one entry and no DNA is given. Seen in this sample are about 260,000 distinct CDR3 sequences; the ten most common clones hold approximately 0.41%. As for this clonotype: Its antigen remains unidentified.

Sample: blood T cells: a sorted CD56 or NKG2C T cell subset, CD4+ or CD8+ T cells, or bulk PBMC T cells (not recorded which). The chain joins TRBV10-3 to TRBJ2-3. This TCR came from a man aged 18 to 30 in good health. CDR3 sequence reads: CAISGGQQGPDTQYF.